These 13 T cell receptor beta chains came from one sample sequenced in a study of CD8+CD57+ T cells in acquired aplastic anemia. Patients who underwent sequencing had shown CD8+CD57+ cell expansion by flow cytometry. Genomic DNA provided the template from which TCR beta VDJ and CDR3 profiles were obtained. One entry per CDR3 protein, called by TCRdb with MiXCR from the reads. The sample lists about 200,000 distinct CDR3 sequences, 60% to 80% seen once, with around three fifths in the top ten. The source material was sorted CD4+, CD8+, or CD8+CD57+ T cells (not recorded which) from PBMCs. Receptors originate from a human donor with aplastic anemia.

This chain connects TRBV5-1 to TRBJ2-2; D is ambiguous. The CDR3 is made up of 13 amino acids. With 7 bases removed from V and 1 base from J, the gap between germline ends came to 8 bases. CDR1 is SGHRS, CDR2 YFSETQ, per germline. Here the CDR3 reads CASLQLNTGELFF. CDR3 sequence (DNA): TGCGCCAGCCTACAATTGAACACCGGGGAGCTGTTTTTT. The entire variable domain, with the rest obtained from reference TRBV5-1 and TRBJ2-2, is as follows: KAGVTQTPRYLIKTRGQQVTLSCSPISGHRSVSWYQQTPGQGLQFLFEYFSETQRNKGNFPGRFSGRQFSNSRSEMNVSTLELGDSALYLCASLQLNTGELFFGEGSRLTVL.

This clonotype was seen many times. The chain recombines TRBV15 with TRBJ1-2; TRBD1 matches 9 bases. V was clipped by 2 bases and J by 6 bases; unmatched bases: 7. Per the germline V gene, CDR1 is LNHNV and CDR2 is YYDKDF (reference sequence). CDR3 length equals 15 residues. CDR3 sequence (DNA): TGTGCCACCAGCAGAACAGGGGGCGCGAGTGATGGCTACACCTTC. The encoded protein is CATSRTGGASDGYTF.

The rearrangement links TRBV5-1 to TRBJ2-7; TRBD1 agrees at 9 bases. This CDR3 comprises 15 residues. Trimming took 0 bases from V and 4 from J; bases not matched to a gene: 5. The germline CDR1 and CDR2 sequences are SGHRS and YFSETQ. DNA for the CDR3: TGCGCCAGCAGCTTGGGTGGGACAGGGTTGTACGAGCAGTACTTC. This translates into CASSLGGTGLYEQYF.

This chain joins TRBV24-1 and TRBJ2-2; TRBD1 matches at 7 bases. This CDR3 is built from 13 residues. CDR1 is KGHDR, CDR2 SFDVKD, per germline. V was clipped by 6 bases and J by 8 bases; unmatched bases: 5. Here the CDR3 reads CATSLQGLGELFF. The DNA of the CDR3 is TGTGCCACCAGTCTACAGGGGTTGGGGGAGCTGTTTTTT.

V usage is TRBV7-9 and J usage is TRBJ2-3, with D possibly being TRBD1 (5 bases). The V gene lost 6 bases and the J gene lost 4 bases, with 20 bases spanning the gap. CDR1 is SEHNR, CDR2 FQNEAQ, per germline (reference sequence). This CDR3 has 16 residues. CDR3 nucleotides: TGTGCCAGCAGTCCCAACGGAAAGGGGCGCGCAGATACGCAGTATTTT. Its translation is CASSPNGKGRADTQYF.

This CDR3 reads CASSLGSGGYTGELFF. CDR3 DNA sequence: TGTGCCAGCAGCTTAGGTAGCGGGGGATACACCGGGGAGCTGTTTTTT. The J gene is TRBJ2-2, the V gene TRBV7-2; 9 bases are shared with TRBD2. The germline V gene has CDR1 SGHTA and CDR2 FQGNSA. V shed 1 base, J shed 3 bases, and the junction held 3 bases outside the gene matches. This CDR3 is 16 amino acids long.

The rearrangement links TRBV7-9 to TRBJ2-2; 7 nucleotides agree with TRBD2. Germline CDR1 and CDR2: SEHNR and FQNEAQ (reference sequence). The CDR3 is 16 residues long. Trimming at V came to 4 bases and at J to 6 bases, leaving 11 bases not matched to a gene. The CDR3 is CASSYPAGRDSGELFF. The CDR3 DNA is TGTGCCAGCAGCTACCCAGCGGGACGGGATTCCGGGGAGCTGTTTTTT.

V and J are TRBV19 and TRBJ1-2, with D unclear. The CDR3 totals 16 residues. Germline-derived CDR1 and CDR2 are LNHDA and SQIVND (reference sequence). Trimming stripped 6 bases from V and 2 bases from J, with 19 bases between. The CDR3 region has the DNA TGTGCCAGTAGCGCCCGGCGTTATGATATGAACTATGGCTACACCTTC. Its translation is CASSARRYDMNYGYTF.

The gene calls are TRBV9 and TRBJ1-6; D not certain. CDR3 length equals 17 residues. Trimming pared 4 bases from V and 2 bases from J, leaving 16 bases between. Germline CDR1 SGDLS, CDR2 YYNGEE. This CDR3 reads CASSPRWDFTYNSPLHF. DNA for the CDR3: TGTGCCAGCAGCCCGCGGTGGGATTTCACCTATAATTCACCCCTCCACTTT.

This clonotype was detected only a few times. This chain uses TRBV7-2 with TRBJ2-7; unclear D gene. V was pared by 1 base and J by 5 bases, with 12 bases between. The CDR3 contains 14 residues. The germline CDR1 and CDR2 sequences are SGHTA and FQGNSA. DNA for the CDR3: TGTGCCAGCAGCTTAGGGGGTTCTAGTAACGAGCAGTACTTC. Its protein product is CASSLGGSSNEQYF. Drawing the rest from reference TRBV7-2 and TRBJ2-7, the complete variable domain is GAGVSQSPSNKVTEKGKDVELRCDPISGHTALYWYRQSLGQGLEFLIYFQGNSAPDKSGLPSDRFSAERTGGSVSTLTIQRTQQEDSAVYLCASSLGGSSNEQYFGPGTRLTVT.

Only a few counts were recorded for this clonotype. The chain uses TRBV15 and TRBJ2-1; D is unclear. The CDR3 is 13 residues long. The germline V gene has CDR1 LNHNV and CDR2 YYDKDF (reference sequence). V was trimmed by 1 base and J by 12 bases, leaving 13 bases between them. CDR3 sequence reads: CATSRVVKSTQFF. The DNA for the CDR3 is TGTGCCACCAGCAGAGTTGTCAAGAGTACGCAGTTCTTC.

The chain couples TRBV7-6 to TRBJ2-7; possibly TRBD1 or TRBD2 for D (5 bases each). From germline, CDR1 is SGHVS and CDR2 FNYEAQ. The CDR3 is 14 amino acids. V was trimmed by 4 bases and J by 3 bases, leaving 13 bases between them. This CDR3 reads CASSYRLGDYEQYF. Written as DNA, the CDR3 is TGTGCCAGCAGCTATAGACTGGGGGACTACGAGCAGTACTTC.

This clonotype was observed a single time. The chain joins TRBV13 to TRBJ1-3; TRBD1 might be the D (5 bases). Germline V lookup: CDR1 PRHDT, CDR2 FYEKMQ (reference sequence). V gave up 7 bases and J gave up 3 bases, with 25 bases separating them. The CDR3 is made up of 18 amino acids. CDR3 in DNA: TGTGCCAGCACCCCGTTCGCCATAGGGGCCAGGCGTGGAAACACCATATATTTT. Translation gives CASTPFAIGARRGNTIYF.